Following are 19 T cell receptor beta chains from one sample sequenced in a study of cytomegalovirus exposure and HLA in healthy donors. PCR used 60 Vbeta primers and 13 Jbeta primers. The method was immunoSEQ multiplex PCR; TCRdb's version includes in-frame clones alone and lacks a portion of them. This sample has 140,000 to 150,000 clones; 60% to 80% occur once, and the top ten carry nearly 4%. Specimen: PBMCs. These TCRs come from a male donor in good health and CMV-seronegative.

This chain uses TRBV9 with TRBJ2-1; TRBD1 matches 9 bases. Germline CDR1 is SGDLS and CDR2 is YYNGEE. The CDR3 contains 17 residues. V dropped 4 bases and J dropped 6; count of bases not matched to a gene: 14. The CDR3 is CASSPGGGTGKINEQFF. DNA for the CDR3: TGTGCCAGCAGCCCAGGGGGGGGGACAGGGAAGATCAATGAGCAGTTCTTC.

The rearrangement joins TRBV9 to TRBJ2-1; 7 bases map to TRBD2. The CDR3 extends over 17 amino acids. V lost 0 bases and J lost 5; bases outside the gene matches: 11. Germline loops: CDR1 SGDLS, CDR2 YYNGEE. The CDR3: CASSVARAQTSDNEQFF. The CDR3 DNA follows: TGTGCCAGCAGCGTAGCCAGGGCCCAAACTAGCGACAATGAGCAGTTCTTC.

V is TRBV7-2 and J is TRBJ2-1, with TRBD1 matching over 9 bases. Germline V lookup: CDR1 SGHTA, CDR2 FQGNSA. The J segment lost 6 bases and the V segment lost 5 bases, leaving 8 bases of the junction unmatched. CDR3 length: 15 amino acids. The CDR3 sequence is CASSLGTGKGNEQFF. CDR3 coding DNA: TGTGCCAGCAGCCTCGGGACAGGGAAGGGCAATGAGCAGTTCTTC.

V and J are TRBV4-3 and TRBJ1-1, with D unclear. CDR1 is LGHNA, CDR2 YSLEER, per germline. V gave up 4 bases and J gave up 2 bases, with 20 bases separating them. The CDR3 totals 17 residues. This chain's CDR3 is CASSRKSLGGSNTEAFF. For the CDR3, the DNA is TGCGCCAGCAGCCGCAAGAGCCTCGGAGGGTCTAACACTGAAGCTTTCTTT.

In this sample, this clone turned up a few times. Here the CDR3 reads CASSYGTGIGGTDTQYF. In DNA form, the CDR3 reads TGTGCCAGCAGCTACGGGACAGGGATCGGTGGCACAGATACGCAGTATTTT. The chain uses TRBV7-3 and TRBJ2-3; 9 nucleotides agree with TRBD1. The germline gives CDR1 SGHTA, CDR2 FQGTGA. The V segment lost 4 bases and the J segment 1 base; nucleotides outside the gene matches: 9. The CDR3 is 17 residues long.

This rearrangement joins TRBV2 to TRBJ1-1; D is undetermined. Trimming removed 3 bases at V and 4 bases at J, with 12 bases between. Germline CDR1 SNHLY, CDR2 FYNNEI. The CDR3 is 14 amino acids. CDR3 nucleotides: TGTGCCAGCAGTGAGGGTAATCGGGTCACTGAAGCTTTCTTT. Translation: CASSEGNRVTEAFF.

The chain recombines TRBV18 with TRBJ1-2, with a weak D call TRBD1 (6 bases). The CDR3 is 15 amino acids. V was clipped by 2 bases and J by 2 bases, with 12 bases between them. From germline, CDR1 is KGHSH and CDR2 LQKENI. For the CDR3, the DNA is TGTGCCAGCTCACCAGAAACGGGACAAAACTATGGCTACACCTTC. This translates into CASSPETGQNYGYTF.

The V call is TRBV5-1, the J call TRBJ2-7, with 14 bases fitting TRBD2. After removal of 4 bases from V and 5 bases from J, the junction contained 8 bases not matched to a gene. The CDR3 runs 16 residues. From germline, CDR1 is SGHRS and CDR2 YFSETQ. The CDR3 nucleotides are TGCGCCAGCAGCAAGGGTGGGACTAGCGGGAGTCACGAGCAGTACTTC. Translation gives CASSKGGTSGSHEQYF.

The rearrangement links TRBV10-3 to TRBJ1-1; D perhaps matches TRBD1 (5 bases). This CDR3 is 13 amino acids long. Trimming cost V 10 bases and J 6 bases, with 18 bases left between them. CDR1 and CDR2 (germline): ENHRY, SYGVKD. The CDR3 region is CATRTTLMSEAFF. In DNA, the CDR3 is TGTGCCACCCGGACAACTCTGATGTCTGAAGCTTTCTTT.

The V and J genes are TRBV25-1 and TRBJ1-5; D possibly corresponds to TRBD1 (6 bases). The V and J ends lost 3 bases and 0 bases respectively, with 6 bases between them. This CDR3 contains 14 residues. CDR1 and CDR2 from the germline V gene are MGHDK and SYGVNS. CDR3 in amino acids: CASSETGSNQPQHF. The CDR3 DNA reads TGTGCCAGCAGTGAGACAGGTAGCAATCAGCCCCAGCATTTT.

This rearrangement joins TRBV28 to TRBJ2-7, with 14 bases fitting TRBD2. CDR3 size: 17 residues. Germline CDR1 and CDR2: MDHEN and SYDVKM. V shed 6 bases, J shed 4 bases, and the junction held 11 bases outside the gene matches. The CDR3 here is CASRPAGTSGSRYEQYF. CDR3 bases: TGTGCCAGCAGGCCAGCCGGGACTAGCGGGAGTAGATACGAGCAGTACTTC.

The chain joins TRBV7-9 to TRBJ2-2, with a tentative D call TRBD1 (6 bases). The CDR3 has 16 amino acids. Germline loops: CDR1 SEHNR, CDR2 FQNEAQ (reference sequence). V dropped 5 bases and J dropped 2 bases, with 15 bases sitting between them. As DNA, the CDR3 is TGTGCCAGCAGCCCCCAGGACAGAGTTAACACCGGGGAGCTGTTTTTT. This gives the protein CASSPQDRVNTGELFF.

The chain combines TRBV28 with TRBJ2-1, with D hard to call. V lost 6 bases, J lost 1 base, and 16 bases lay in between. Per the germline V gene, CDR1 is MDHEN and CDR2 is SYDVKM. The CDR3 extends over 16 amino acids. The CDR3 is CASRRHGQNSYNEQFF. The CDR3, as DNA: TGTGCCAGCAGGCGTCATGGGCAGAATTCCTACAATGAGCAGTTCTTC.

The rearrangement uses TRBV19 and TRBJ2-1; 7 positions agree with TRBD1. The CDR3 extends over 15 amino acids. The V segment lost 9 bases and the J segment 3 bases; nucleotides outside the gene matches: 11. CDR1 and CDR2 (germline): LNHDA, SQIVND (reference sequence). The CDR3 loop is CASWDRSKGYNEQFF. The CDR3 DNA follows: TGTGCCAGCTGGGACAGATCGAAGGGCTACAATGAGCAGTTCTTC.

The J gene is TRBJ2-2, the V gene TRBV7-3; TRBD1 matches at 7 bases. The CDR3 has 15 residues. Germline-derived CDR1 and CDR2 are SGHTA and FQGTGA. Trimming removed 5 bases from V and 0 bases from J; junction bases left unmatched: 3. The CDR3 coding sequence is TGTGCCAGCAGCCGTGGACAGGCGAACACCGGGGAGCTGTTTTTT. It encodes CASSRGQANTGELFF. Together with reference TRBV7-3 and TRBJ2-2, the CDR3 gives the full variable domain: GAGVSQTPSNKVTEKGKYVELRCDPISGHTALYWYRQSLGQGPEFLIYFQGTGAADDSGLPNDRFFAVRPEGSVSTLKIQRTERGDSAVYLCASSRGQANTGELFFGEGSRLTVL.

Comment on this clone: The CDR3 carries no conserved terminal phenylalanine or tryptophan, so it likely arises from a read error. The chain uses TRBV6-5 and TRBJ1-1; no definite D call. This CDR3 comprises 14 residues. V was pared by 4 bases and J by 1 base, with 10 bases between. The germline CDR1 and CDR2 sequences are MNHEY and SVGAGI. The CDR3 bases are TGTGCCAGCAGTTTGGCAGCGCGGAACACTGAAGCTTTCGTT. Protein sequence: CASSLAARNTEAFV.

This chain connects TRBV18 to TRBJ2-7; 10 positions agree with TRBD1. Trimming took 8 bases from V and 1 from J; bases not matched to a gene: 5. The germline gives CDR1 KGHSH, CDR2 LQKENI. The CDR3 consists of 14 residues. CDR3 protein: CASAGQGGSYEQYF. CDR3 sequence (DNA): TGTGCCAGCGCAGGACAGGGGGGGTCCTACGAGCAGTACTTC.

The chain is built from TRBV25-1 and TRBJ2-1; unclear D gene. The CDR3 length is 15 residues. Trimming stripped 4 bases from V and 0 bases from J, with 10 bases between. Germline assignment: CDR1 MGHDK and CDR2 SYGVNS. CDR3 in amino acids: CASSVVASSYNEQFF. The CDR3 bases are TGTGCCAGCAGTGTAGTTGCGAGCTCCTACAATGAGCAGTTCTTC. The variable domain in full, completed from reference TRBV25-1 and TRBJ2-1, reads EADIYQTPRYLVIGTGKKITLECSQTMGHDKMYWYQQDPGMELHLIHYSYGVNSTEKGDLSSESTVSRIRTEHFPLTLESARPSHTSQYLCASSVVASSYNEQFFGPGTRLTVL.

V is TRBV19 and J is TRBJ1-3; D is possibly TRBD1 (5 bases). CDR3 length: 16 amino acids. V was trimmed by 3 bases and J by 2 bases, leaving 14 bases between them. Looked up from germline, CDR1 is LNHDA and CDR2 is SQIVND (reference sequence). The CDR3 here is CASSIRGLIPGNTIYF. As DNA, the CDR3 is TGTGCCAGTAGTATCCGGGGACTTATCCCTGGAAACACCATATATTTT.